This T cell receptor (beta chain) emerged from a study of blood T cell repertoires in COVID-19. This CDR3 region has 15 residues. The ends lost 4 bases at V and 5 bases at J; junction bases unmatched: 10. Germline assignment: CDR1 SGHRS and CDR2 YFSETQ. As originally analysed: Nucleated cell counts were estimated from reference gene primer amplification. TCRdb's copy holds only in-frame clones and misses some; the assay was immunoSEQ multiplex PCR. The V and J calls and clone size were taken over from that table, and D and trimming were inferred from the DNA. The table includes 60,000 to 95,000 clones, under 95% detected once.

Sequencing was carried out using peripheral blood. The clonotype comes from a human donor in a cohort sampled during active COVID-19. The genes are TRBV5-1 and TRBJ2-5, with 8 bases that match TRBD2. The CDR3: CASSQSTSDGETQYF. The CDR3 nucleotides are TGCGCCAGCAGCCAATCGACTAGCGATGGCGAGACCCAGTACTTC.